Shown below are 8 T cell receptor beta chains from a single sample sequenced in a study of OX40 agonist ivuxolimab in advanced cancers. The table came from immunoSEQ multiplex PCR; TCRdb's copy has only in-frame clones and leaves some out. The repertoire includes just under 80,000 clones, about 89% of them detected once, and approximately 0.38% sits in the top ten. Sequenced here: CD4+ or CD8+ T cells sorted from blood, sampled in a trial of the OX40 agonist ivuxolimab. These receptors were taken from an adult with an advanced solid tumor such as melanoma, head and neck, liver or kidney cancer.

V is TRBV7-9 and J is TRBJ2-2; 13 bases line up with TRBD2. Trimming took 4 bases from V and 3 from J; bases not matched to a gene: 2. CDR1 and CDR2 (germline): SEHNR, FQNEAQ (reference sequence). There are 16 residues in the CDR3. The DNA for the CDR3 is TGTGCCAGCAGCTCACTAGCGGGAGGGGACACCGGGGAGCTGTTTTTT. Its protein product is CASSSLAGGDTGELFF.

The V gene is TRBV7-2, the J gene TRBJ2-1; D remains unclear. Germline V gives CDR1 SGHTA, CDR2 FQGNSA. The CDR3 is made up of 12 amino acids. V lost 5 bases and J lost 10, with 12 bases in between. The CDR3 nucleotides are TGTGCCAGCAGCGGCATGCGTGAGGAGCAGTTCTTC. It encodes CASSGMREEQFF.

The chain links TRBV19 to TRBJ2-1; possibly TRBD2 for D (7 bases). This CDR3 is built from 16 residues. Germline V lookup: CDR1 LNHDA, CDR2 SQIVND (reference sequence). V was trimmed by 3 bases and J by 4 bases, leaving 16 bases between them. The CDR3: CASSIKGGGPYNEQFF. In DNA, the CDR3 is TGTGCCAGTAGTATCAAGGGGGGAGGGCCGTACAATGAGCAGTTCTTC.

This clone was counted a few times. The V and J genes are TRBV5-5 and TRBJ1-1; TRBD1 matches at 8 bases. In germline, CDR1 is SGHKS, CDR2 YYEKEE (reference sequence). The length of the CDR3 is 14 residues. V shed 4 bases, J shed 5 bases, and the junction held 7 bases outside the gene matches. CDR3 DNA: TGTGCCAGCAGCACCCAACAGGGGGGGACTGAAGCTTTCTTT. Protein product: CASSTQQGGTEAFF.

The J gene is TRBJ2-5, the V gene TRBV11-3; either TRBD1 or TRBD2 may fit D (5 bases each). This CDR3 region has 15 residues. V gave up 3 bases and J gave up 8 bases, with 19 bases separating them. Per the germline V gene, CDR1 is SGHNT and CDR2 is YENEEA. CDR3 region: CASSFDRQRAGTQYF. The CDR3, as DNA: TGTGCCAGCAGCTTCGACCGACAGAGGGCAGGCACCCAGTACTTC.

The gene calls are TRBV6-6 and TRBJ1-5, with a possible D match to TRBD1 (5 bases). In germline, CDR1 is MNHNY, CDR2 SVGAGI (reference sequence). The length of the CDR3 is 13 residues. Trimming stripped 6 bases from V and 5 bases from J, with 11 bases between. CDR3 region: CASRRDRDQPQHF. Here the CDR3 DNA reads TGTGCCAGCAGAAGGGACCGCGATCAGCCCCAGCATTTT.

This clone was picked up one time. V usage is TRBV19 and J usage is TRBJ1-2; 7 bases map to TRBD1. This CDR3 comprises 12 residues. Losses at the gene ends were 6 bases for V and 3 bases for J; bases not matched to a gene: 1. Germline CDR1 is LNHDA and CDR2 is SQIVND (reference sequence). The CDR3 DNA sequence: TGTGCCAGTAGGGGGACAGACTATGGCTACACCTTC. This codes for CASRGTDYGYTF.

This chain uses TRBV15 with TRBJ2-1, with unresolved D. This CDR3 is built from 15 residues. Trimming shortened V by 0 bases and J by 0 bases, and 6 bases separated the two germline ends. Germline CDR1 reads LNHNV; CDR2 reads YYDKDF (reference sequence). The chain's CDR3 is CATSRDWSSYNEQFF. CDR3 sequence (DNA): TGTGCCACCAGCAGAGACTGGAGCTCCTACAATGAGCAGTTCTTC.